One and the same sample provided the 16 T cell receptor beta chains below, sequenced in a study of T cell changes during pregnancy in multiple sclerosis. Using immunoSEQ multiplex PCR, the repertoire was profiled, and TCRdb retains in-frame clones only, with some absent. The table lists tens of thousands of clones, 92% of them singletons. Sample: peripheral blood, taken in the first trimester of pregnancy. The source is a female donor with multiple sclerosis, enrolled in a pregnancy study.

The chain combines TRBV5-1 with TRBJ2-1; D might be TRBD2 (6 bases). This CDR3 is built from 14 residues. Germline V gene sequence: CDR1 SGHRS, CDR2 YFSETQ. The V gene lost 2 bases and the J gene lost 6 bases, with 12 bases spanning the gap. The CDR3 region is CASSLRDLFNEQFF. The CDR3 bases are TGCGCCAGCAGCTTACGGGACTTATTCAATGAGCAGTTCTTC.

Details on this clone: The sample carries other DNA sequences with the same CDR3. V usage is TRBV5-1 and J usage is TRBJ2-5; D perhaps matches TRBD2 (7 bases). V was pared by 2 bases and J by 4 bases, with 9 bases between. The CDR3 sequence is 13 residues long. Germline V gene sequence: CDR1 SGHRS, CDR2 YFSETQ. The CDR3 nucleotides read TGCGCCAGCAGCTTAGGGGGGGGAGAGACCCAGTACTTC. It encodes CASSLGGGETQYF.

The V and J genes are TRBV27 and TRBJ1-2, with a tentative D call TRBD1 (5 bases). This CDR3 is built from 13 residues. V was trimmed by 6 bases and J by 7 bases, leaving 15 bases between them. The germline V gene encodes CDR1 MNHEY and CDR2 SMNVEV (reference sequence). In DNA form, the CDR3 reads TGTGCCAGCAGCCCCGGGACTAGAATTGGCTACACCTTC. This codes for CASSPGTRIGYTF.

CDR3 bases: TGTGCCAGCAGCTACGCGGGACAGGCGTGGGGCTACACCTTC. Amino acid sequence: CASSYAGQAWGYTF. This chain joins TRBV9 and TRBJ1-2; 8 bases match TRBD1. V trimming: 4 bases; J trimming: 8 bases; junction bases outside the gene matches: 10. Germline CDR1 reads SGDLS; CDR2 reads YYNGEE. This CDR3 is 14 amino acids long.

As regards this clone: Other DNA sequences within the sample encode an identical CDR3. The CDR3 sequence: CASSLERRGEQFF. The CDR3 nucleotides are TGTGCCAGCAGCTTGGAGAGACGGGGGGAGCAGTTCTTC. This chain connects TRBV5-6 to TRBJ2-1, with D maybe TRBD2 (6 bases). This CDR3 is built from 13 residues. Germline CDR1 reads SGHDT; CDR2 reads YYEEEE. V was cut by 0 bases and J by 10 bases, with 11 bases left in between.

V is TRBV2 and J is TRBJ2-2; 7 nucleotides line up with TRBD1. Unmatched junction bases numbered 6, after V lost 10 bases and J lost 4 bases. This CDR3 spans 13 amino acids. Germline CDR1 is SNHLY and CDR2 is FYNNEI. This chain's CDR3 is CANRQGRTGELFF. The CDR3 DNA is TGTGCCAACAGACAGGGTCGCACCGGGGAGCTGTTTTTT.

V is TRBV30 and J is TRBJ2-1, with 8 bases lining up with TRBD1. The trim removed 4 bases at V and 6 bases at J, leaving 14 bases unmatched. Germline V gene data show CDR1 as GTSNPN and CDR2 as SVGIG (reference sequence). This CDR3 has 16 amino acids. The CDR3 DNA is TGTGCCTGGAAAACGGGTCCGGGACAGGCGGCCAATGAGCAGTTCTTC. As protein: CAWKTGPGQAANEQFF. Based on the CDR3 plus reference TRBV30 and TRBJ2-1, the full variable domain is SQTIHQWPATLVQPVGSPLSLECTVEGTSNPNLYWYRQAAGRGLQLLFYSVGIGQISSEVPQNLSASRPQDRQFILSSKKLLLSDSGFYLCAWKTGPGQAANEQFFGPGTRLTVL.

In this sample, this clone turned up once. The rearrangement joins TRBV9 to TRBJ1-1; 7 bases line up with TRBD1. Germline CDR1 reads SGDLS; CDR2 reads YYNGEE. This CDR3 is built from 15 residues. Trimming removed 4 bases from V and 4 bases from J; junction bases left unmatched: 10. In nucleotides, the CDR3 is TGTGCCAGCAGCCCTAGACAGGGAGTAGGCACTGAAGCTTTCTTT. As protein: CASSPRQGVGTEAFF. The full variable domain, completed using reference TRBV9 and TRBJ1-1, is DSGVTQTPKHLITATGQRVTLRCSPRSGDLSVYWYQQSLDQGLQFLIQYYNGEERAKGNILERFSAQQFPDLHSELNLSSLELGDSALYFCASSPRQGVGTEAFFGQGTRLTVV.

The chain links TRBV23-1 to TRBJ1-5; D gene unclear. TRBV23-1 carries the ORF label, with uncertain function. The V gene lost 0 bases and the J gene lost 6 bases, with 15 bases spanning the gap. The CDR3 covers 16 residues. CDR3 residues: CASSQSGSQASQPQHF. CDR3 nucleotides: TGCGCCAGCAGTCAATCGGGTTCCCAGGCGAGTCAGCCCCAGCATTTT.

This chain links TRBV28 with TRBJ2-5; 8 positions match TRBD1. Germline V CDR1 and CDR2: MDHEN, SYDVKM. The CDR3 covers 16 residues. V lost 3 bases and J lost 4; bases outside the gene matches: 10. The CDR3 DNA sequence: TGTGCCAGCAGTTTCCGAGGTCCAGGGGGCGGAGAGACCCAGTACTTC. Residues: CASSFRGPGGGETQYF.

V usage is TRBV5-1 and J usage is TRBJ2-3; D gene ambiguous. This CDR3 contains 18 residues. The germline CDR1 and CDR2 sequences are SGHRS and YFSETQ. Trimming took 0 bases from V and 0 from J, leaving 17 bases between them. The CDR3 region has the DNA TGCGCCAGCAGCTTGGGATTGGCGGCGGTAGTTAGCACAGATACGCAGTATTTT. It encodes CASSLGLAAVVSTDTQYF. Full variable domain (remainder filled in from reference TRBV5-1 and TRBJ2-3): KAGVTQTPRYLIKTRGQQVTLSCSPISGHRSVSWYQQTPGQGLQFLFEYFSETQRNKGNFPGRFSGRQFSNSRSEMNVSTLELGDSALYLCASSLGLAAVVSTDTQYFGPGTRLTVL.

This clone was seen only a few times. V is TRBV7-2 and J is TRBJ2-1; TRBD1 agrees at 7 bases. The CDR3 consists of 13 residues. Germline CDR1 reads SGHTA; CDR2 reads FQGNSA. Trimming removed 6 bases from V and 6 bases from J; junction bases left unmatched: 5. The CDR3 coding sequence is TGTGCCAGCAGAAAGGGGGCCACCAATGAGCAGTTCTTC. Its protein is CASRKGATNEQFF.

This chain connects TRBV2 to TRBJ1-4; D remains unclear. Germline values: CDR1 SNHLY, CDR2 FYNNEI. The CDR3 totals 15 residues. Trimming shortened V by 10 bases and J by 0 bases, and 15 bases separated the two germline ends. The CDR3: CATTLELTTNEKLFF. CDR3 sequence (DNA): TGTGCCACCACCCTGGAGCTCACAACTAATGAAAAACTGTTTTTT.

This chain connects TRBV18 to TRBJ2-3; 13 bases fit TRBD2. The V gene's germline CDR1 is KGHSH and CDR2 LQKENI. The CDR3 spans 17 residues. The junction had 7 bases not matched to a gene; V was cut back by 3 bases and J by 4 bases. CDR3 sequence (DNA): TGTGCCAGCTCACCGGGGACTAGCGGGACCTCCCCAGATACGCAGTATTTT. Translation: CASSPGTSGTSPDTQYF.

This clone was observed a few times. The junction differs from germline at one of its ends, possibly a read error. CDR3 in DNA: TGTGCCAGCAGCTTGGATACGCAACCGGGACTCACCTTT. This sequence encodes CASSLDTQPGLTF. This rearrangement joins TRBV5-4 to TRBJ1-4, with D possibly TRBD1 on 5 matching bases. The germline gives CDR1 SGHNT, CDR2 YYREEE (reference sequence). The CDR3 extends over 13 amino acids.

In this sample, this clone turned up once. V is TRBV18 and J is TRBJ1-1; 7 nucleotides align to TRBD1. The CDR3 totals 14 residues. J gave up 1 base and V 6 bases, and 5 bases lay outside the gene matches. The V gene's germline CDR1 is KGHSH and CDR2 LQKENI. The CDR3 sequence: CASSPGTANTEAFF. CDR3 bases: TGTGCCAGCTCCCCCGGGACAGCGAACACTGAAGCTTTCTTT.